The T cell receptor (beta chain) described here comes from a study of blood T cell repertoires in COVID-19. Study background: Samples representing acute and convalescent COVID-19 were sourced from the United States, Italy and Spain.

There are 14 residues in the CDR3. The germline gives CDR1 SGHVS, CDR2 FQNEAQ. Losses at the gene ends were 5 bases for V and 5 bases for J; bases not matched to a gene: 4. Seattle enrolled patients during active infection and tracked them longitudinally. Only one count was recorded for this clone. Authors' data handling: Nucleated cell number was recorded as an estimate derived from reference gene primer amplification. Produced via immunoSEQ multiplex PCR; TCRdb's table is partial and in-frame only. The DNA was the basis for D and trimming; V, J and clone size are from that table. The sample contains about 160,000 clones, around 82% of which appear only once.

What was sequenced was peripheral blood. The sequence derives from a woman between 40 and 55 years old with COVID-19, enrolled during active disease. The chain employs TRBV7-8 and TRBJ2-2; 8 bases are shared with TRBD1. The CDR3 sequence: CASSQDRVTGELFF. The CDR3 bases are TGTGCCAGCAGCCAGGACAGGGTAACCGGGGAGCTGTTTTTT.